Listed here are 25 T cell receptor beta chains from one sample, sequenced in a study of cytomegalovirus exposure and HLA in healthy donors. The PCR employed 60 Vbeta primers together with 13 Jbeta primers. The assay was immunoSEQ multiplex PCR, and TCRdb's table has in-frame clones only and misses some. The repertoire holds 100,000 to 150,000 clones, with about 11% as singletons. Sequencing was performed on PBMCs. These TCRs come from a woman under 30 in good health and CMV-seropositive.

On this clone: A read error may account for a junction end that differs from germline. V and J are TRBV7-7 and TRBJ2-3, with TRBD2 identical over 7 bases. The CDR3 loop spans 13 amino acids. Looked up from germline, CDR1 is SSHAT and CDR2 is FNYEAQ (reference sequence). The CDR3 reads CASSTSGADTQYF. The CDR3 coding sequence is TGTGCTAGCAGCACGAGCGGGGCAGATACGCAGTATTTT.

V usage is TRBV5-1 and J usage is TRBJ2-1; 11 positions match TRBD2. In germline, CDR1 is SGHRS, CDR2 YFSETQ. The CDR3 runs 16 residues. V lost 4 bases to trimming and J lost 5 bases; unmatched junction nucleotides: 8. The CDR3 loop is CASSTTGLADNNEQFF. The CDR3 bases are TGCGCCAGCAGCACAACGGGACTAGCGGATAACAATGAGCAGTTCTTC.

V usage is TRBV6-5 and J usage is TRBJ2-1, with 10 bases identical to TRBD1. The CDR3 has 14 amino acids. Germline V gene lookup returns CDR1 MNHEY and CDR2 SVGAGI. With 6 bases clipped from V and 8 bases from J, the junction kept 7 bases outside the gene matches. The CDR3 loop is CASRTGQGIYEQFF. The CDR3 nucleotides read TGTGCCAGCAGAACGGGACAGGGGATCTATGAGCAGTTCTTC.

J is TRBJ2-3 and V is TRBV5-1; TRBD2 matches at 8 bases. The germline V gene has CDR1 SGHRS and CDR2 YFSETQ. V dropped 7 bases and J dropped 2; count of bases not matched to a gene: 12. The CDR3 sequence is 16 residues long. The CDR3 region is CASRLLAGHPTDTQYF. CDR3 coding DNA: TGCGCCAGCCGCCTCCTAGCGGGCCACCCCACAGATACGCAGTATTTT.

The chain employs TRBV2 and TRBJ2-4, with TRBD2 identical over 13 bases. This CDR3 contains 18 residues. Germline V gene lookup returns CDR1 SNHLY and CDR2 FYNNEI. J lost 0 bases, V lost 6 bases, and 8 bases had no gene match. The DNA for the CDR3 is TGTGCCAGCAGGGGGTGGACTAGCGGGAGATTAGCCAAAAACATTCAGTACTTC. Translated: CASRGWTSGRLAKNIQYF. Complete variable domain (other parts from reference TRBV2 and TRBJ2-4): EPEVTQTPSHQVTQMGQEVILRCVPISNHLYFYWYRQILGQKVEFLVSFYNNEISEKSEIFDDQFSVERPDGSNFTLKIRSTKLEDSAMYFCASRGWTSGRLAKNIQYFGAGTRLSVL.

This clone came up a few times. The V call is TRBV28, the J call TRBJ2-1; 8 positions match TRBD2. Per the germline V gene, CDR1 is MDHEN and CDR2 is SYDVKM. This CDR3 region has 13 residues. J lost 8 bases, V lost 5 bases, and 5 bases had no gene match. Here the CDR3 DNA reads TGTGCCAGCAGTCGCCAACTAGCGGATGAGCAGTTCTTC. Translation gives CASSRQLADEQFF.

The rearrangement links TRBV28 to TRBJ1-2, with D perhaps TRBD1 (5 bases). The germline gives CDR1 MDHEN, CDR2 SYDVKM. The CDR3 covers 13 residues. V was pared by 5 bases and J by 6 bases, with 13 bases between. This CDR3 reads CASSPGGRDGYTF. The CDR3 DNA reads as TGTGCCAGCAGTCCCGGGGGTCGGGATGGCTACACCTTC.

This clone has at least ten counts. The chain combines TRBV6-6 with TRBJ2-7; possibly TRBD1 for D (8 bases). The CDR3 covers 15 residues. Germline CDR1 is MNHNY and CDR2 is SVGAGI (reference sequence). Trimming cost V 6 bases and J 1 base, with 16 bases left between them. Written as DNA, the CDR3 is TGTGCCAGCAGCCGTGGACAGGGAGGGTCCTACGAGCAGTACTTC. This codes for CASSRGQGGSYEQYF.

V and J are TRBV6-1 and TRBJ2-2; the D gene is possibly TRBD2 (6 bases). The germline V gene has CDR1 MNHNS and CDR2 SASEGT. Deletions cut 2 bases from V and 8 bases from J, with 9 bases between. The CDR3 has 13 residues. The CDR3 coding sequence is TGTGCCAGCAGTGAATGGAGGGCAGGGGAGCTGTTTTTT. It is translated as CASSEWRAGELFF.

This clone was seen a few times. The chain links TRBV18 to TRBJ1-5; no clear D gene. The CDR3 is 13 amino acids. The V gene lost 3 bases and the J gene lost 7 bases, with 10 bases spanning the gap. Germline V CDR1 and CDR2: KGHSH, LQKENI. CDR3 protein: CASSPDGMQPQHF. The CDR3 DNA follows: TGTGCCAGCTCACCGGACGGGATGCAGCCCCAGCATTTT. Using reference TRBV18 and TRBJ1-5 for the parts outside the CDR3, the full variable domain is NAGVMQNPRHLVRRRGQEARLRCSPMKGHSHVYWYRQLPEEGLKFMVYLQKENIIDESGMPKERFSAEFPKEGPSILRIQQVVRGDSAAYFCASSPDGMQPQHFGDGTRLSIL.

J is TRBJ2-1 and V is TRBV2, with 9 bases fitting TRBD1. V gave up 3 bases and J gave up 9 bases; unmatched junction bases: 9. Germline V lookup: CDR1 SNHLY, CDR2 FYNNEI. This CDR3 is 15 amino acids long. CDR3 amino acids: CASSELGQGYPEQFF. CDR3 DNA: TGTGCCAGCAGTGAGCTGGGACAGGGCTACCCTGAGCAGTTCTTC.

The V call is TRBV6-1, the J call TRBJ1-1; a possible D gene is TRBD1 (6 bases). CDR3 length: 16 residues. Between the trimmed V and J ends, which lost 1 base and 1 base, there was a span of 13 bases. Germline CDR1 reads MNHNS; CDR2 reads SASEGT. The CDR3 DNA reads TGTGCCAGCAGTGAAGGAAGGGGGGGACGGAACACTGAAGCTTTCTTT. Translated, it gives CASSEGRGGRNTEAFF.

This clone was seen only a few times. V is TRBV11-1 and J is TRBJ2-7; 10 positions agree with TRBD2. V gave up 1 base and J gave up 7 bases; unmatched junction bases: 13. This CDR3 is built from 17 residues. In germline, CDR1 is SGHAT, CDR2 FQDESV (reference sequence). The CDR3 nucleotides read TGTGCCAGCAGCTTAGGGTCGGTCGGGACTAGCGTCGGTGAGCAGTACTTC. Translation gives CASSLGSVGTSVGEQYF.

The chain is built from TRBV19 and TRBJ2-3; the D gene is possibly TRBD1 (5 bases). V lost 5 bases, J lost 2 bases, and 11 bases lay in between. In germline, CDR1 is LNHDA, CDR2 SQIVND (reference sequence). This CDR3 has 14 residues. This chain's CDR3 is CASSVRQLTDTQYF. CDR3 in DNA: TGTGCCAGTAGTGTTCGACAGCTCACAGATACGCAGTATTTT.

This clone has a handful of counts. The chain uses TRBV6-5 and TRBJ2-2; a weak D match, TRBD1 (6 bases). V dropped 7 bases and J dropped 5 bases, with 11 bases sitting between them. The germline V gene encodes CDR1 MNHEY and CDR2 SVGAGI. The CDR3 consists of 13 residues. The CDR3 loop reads CASIKRGTGELFF. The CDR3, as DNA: TGTGCCAGCATCAAAAGGGGGACCGGGGAGCTGTTTTTT.

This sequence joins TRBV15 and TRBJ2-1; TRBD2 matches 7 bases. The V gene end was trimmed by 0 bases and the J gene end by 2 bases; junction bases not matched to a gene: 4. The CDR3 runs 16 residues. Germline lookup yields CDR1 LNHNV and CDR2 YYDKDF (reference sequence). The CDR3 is CATSREGGSAYNEQFF. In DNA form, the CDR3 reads TGTGCCACCAGCAGAGAAGGCGGGAGTGCCTACAATGAGCAGTTCTTC.

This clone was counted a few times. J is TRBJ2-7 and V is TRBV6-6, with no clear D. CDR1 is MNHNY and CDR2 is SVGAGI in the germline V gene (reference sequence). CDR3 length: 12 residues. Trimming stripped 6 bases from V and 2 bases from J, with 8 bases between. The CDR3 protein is CASSRRTYEQYF. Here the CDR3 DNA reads TGTGCCAGCAGCCGTAGAACCTACGAGCAGTACTTC.

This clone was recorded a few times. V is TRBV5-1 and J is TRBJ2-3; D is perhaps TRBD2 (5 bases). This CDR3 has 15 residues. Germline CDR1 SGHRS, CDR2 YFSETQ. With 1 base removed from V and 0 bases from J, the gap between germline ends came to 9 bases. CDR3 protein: CASSLWSGSTDTQYF. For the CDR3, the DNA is TGCGCCAGCAGCTTGTGGAGCGGAAGCACAGATACGCAGTATTTT.

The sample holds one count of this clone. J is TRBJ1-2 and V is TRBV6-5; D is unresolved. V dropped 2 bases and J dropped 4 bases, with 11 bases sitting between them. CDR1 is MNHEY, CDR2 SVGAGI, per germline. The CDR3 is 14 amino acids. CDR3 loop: CASSYTSGGYGYTF. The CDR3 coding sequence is TGTGCCAGCAGTTACACATCAGGAGGCTATGGCTACACCTTC.

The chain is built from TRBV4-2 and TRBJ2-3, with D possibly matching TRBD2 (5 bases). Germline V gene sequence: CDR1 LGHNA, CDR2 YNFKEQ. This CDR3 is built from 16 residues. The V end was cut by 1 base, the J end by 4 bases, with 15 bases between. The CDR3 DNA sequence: TGTGCCAGCAGCCAAGCGGATCTTGGGAGTCCAGATACGCAGTATTTT. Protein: CASSQADLGSPDTQYF.

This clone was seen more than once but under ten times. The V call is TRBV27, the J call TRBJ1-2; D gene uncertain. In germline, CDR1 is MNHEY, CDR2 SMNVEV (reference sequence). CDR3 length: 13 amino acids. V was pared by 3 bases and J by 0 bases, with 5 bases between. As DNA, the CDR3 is TGTGCCAGCAGTTTCGGGGCTAACTATGGCTACACCTTC. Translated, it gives CASSFGANYGYTF.

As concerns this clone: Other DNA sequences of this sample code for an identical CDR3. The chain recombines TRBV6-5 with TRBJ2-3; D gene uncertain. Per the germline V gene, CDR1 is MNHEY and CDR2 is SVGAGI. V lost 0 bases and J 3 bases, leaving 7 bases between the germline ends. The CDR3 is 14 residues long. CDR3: CASSYSTGTDTQYF. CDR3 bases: TGTGCCAGCAGTTACTCGACCGGGACAGATACGCAGTATTTT.

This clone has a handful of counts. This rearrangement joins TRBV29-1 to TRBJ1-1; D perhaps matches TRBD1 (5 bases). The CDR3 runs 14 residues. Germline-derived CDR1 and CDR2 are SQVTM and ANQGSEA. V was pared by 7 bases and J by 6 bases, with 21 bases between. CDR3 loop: CSAMGGAPTAEAFF. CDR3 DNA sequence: TGCAGCGCAATGGGAGGGGCCCCAACCGCTGAAGCTTTCTTT.

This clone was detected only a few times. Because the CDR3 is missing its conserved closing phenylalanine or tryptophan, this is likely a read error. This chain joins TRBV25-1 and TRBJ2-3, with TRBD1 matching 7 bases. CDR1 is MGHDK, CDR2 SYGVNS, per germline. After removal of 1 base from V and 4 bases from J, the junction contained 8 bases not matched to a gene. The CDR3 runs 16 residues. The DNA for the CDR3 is TGTGCCAGCAGTGAATTACTATTAGGACAGGCAGATACGCAGTATGTT. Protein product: CASSELLLGQADTQYV.

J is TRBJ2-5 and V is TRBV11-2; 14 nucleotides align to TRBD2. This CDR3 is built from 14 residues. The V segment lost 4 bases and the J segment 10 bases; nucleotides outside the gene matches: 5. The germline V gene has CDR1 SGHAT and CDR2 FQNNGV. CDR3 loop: CASSSGLAGAVQYF. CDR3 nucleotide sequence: TGTGCCAGCAGCTCGGGACTAGCGGGAGCCGTCCAGTACTTC. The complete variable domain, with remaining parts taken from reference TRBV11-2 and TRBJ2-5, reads EAGVAQSPRYKIIEKRQSVAFWCNPISGHATLYWYQQILGQGPKLLIQFQNNGVVDDSQLPKDRFSAERLKGVDSTLKIQPAKLEDSAVYLCASSSGLAGAVQYFGPGTRLLVL.